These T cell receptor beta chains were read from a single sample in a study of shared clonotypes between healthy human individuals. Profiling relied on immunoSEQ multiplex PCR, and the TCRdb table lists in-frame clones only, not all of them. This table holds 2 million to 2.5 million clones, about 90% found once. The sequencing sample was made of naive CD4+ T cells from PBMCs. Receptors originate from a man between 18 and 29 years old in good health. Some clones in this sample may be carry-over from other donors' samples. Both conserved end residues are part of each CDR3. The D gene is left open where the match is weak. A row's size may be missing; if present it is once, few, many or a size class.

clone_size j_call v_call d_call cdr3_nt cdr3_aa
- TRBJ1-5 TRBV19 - TGTGCCAGTAGGCCGCTGGGGAGCAATCAGCCCCAGCATTTT CASRPLGSNQPQHF
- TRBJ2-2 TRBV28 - TGTGCCAGCAGTTTATACAGGAACACCGGGGAGCTGTTTTTT CASSLYRNTGELFF
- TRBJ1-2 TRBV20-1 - TGCAGTGCTAGCGCCAACTATGGCTACACCTTC CSASANYGYTF
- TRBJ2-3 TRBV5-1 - TGCGCCAGCAGCTCGGGGCGTAGCACAGATACGCAGTATTTT CASSSGRSTDTQYF
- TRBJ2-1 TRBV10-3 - TGTGCCATCAGTGAGTCGATTCTACAGGCGCTTAGGAGCTCCTACAATGAGCAGTTCTTC CAISESILQALRSSYNEQFF
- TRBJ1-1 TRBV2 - TGTGCCAGCAGTGAAAGAACAGCTGAAGCTTTCTTT CASSERTAEAFF
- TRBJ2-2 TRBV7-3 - TGTGCCAGCAGCCTCCGACAGACCGGGGAGCTGTTTTTT CASSLRQTGELFF
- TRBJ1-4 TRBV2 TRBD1 TGTGCCAGCAGTGAACCGGACAGGGGAGGGGAAAAACTGTTTTTT CASSEPDRGGEKLFF
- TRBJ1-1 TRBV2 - TGTGCCAGCAGTGTTAGCCCCTTGAACACTGAAGCTTTCTTT CASSVSPLNTEAFF
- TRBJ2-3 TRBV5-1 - TGCGCCAGCTGCCTAGAGAGGCTGGGCACAGATACGCAGTATTTT CASCLERLGTDTQYF
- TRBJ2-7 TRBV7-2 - TGTGCCAGCAGCCCACCGGGGACTTTTTTCCCCTACGAGCAGTACTTC CASSPPGTFFPYEQYF
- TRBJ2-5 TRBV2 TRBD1 TGTGCCAGCACCTCGACAGGGCGGGAGACCCAGTACTTC CASTSTGRETQYF
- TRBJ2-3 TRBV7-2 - TGTGCCAGCAGCCTCCTCAATCTAGCTTCGAGGGCAGATACGCAGTATTTT CASSLLNLASRADTQYF
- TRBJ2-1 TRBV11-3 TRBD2 TGTGCCAGCAGCTTAGAATCTAGCGGACCTTCATTTGAGCAGTTCTTC CASSLESSGPSFEQFF
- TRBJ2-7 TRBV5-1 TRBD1 TGCGCCAGCAGCGAAGGGACAGGGGCATCCTACGAGCAGTACTTC CASSEGTGASYEQYF
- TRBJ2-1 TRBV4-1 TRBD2 TGCGCCAGCAGCCAACCTAACTCGGGACTAGCGGAAGCGGGTGAGCAGTTCTTC CASSQPNSGLAEAGEQFF
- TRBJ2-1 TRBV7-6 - TGTGCCAGCAGCCAGGGGGTCTGGCGGGATTCGGGAAATGAGCAGTTCTTC CASSQGVWRDSGNEQFF
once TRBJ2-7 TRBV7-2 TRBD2 TGTGCCAGCAGCCCATCTAGCGGGAGGGGGTACGAGCAGTACTTC CASSPSSGRGYEQYF
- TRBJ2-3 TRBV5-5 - TGTGCCAGCAGCTTGAAGGGCGGCGACGGCACAGATACGCAGTATTTT CASSLKGGDGTDTQYF
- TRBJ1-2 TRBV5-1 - TGCGCCAGCAGCTTGAGGGCGGACGGCGGGGGGACCTTC CASSLRADGGGTF
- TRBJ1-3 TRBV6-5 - TGTGCCAGCGGGTTCTCTGGAAACACCATATATTTT CASGFSGNTIYF
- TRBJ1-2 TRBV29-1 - TGCAGCGTTGATAACCAGGCCTCCTATGGCTACACCTTC CSVDNQASYGYTF
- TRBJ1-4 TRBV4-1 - TGCGCCAGCAGCCAGGCCCCTGGGACTCAACGAGAAAAACTGTTTTTT CASSQAPGTQREKLFF
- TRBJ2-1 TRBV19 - TGTGCCAGTAGTCGCGCAGGGCAGGGGTCCTACAATGAGCAGTTCTTC CASSRAGQGSYNEQFF
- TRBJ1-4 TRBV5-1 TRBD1 TGCGCCAGCAGCCCGACAGGGAGTGGGGAGAGTGAAAAACTGTTTTTT CASSPTGSGESEKLFF
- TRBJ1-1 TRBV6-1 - TGTGCCAGCAGCTCCTTGGCCACACTTGAAGCTTTCTTT CASSSLATLEAFF